The clone carrying this TCR beta chain has just a few counts. The antigen is undetermined. This same CDR3 is encoded by further DNA sequences in the sample. These data belong to a study of T cell clonotyping in hematopoietic cell transplantation. Overall study results and limits: Broader posttransplant TCR repertoire diversity was predicted by graft donor and pretransplant recipient Inverse Simpson Index values. At the given depth, recipient repertoires were over 95% de novo clonotypes. Recipient TCR diversity dropped after transplant; expanded clonotypes rose from day 30 to 180. No sorting was done, leaving CD4 and CD8 contributions mixed.

Germline CDR1 and CDR2: SEHNR and FQNEAQ (reference sequence). Trimming stripped 1 base from V and 5 bases from J, with 10 bases between. The CDR3 has 14 residues. Produced via immunoSEQ multiplex PCR; TCRdb's table is partial and in-frame only. This table holds around 13,000 clones, roughly 80% found once. The chain carries TRBV7-9 and TRBJ2-3, with no clear D. The material was PBMCs, obtained 100 days after allogeneic stem cell transplant. The sequence was obtained from a female patient aged 40-49 years who had an allogeneic stem cell transplant from a related donor, so T cells may come from the graft donor. Some clones in this sample may be carry-over from other donors' samples. The CDR3 is CASSLDELLDTQYF. DNA for the CDR3: TGTGCCAGCAGCTTAGACGAATTGTTAGATACGCAGTATTTT.